This TCR beta chain stems from a study of cytomegalovirus exposure and HLA in healthy donors (TCRdb year 2017). With regard to the full study: According to an earlier analysis of 550 to 750 of the donors, about 179 million T cells yielded 95 million to 140 million unique TCR beta sequences and about 300 Gb of sequence data. An early release covering 550 to 700 HLA-typed donors comprised roughly 300 gigabases of sequencing data and tens of millions of unique TCR sequences. Of the roughly 400 genotyped donors, over 65% fell in the genetic ancestry cluster associated with self-reported Caucasian donors. The study was designed to test whether signatures of past pathogen exposure could be identified by cataloging public T cell receptors. The study used immunosequencing to profile the T cell repertoires of hundreds of subjects and linked those repertoires to cytomegalovirus serostatus. Besides the first cohort of around 670 subjects, a separate validation cohort made up of 120 different subjects was used. High-throughput TCR immunosequencing, statistical association of individual TCRs with disease status, and machine learning were combined to predict cytomegalovirus infection status. A later analysis re-examined previously published TCR beta repertoires from 500 to 700 donors and added high-resolution HLA genotyping to investigate patterns of TCR occurrence. In the later analysis, no new phenotypic data were used to find candidate immune exposures; instead, reliance was placed on TCR beta sequences and their occurrence across donors. To decide whether each TCR beta V gene segment behaved as functional or pseudogenic, an earlier analysis of some 570 of the donors relied on high-throughput TCR beta sequencing. Alongside the repertoire data, information on donor age, sex, ethnicity and CMV serostatus was compiled. A later genetic analysis used genome-wide SNP genotypes for about three fifths of the 666 donors, treating that subset as a discovery cohort. Every repertoire in the discovery cohort had been generated on one and the same sequencing platform. Class I and class II HLA loci were covered by the typing at four-digit resolution. The number of donors typed differed by locus, with about 629-630 for A, B, C, DRB1 and DQB1, more than 500 for DQA1, 600 to 610 for DPA1, and under 490 for DPB1. Several DR-DQ haplotypes were handled as single units for association and clustering because linkage in the cohort was strong. On average, around 230,000 unique TCR beta nucleotide sequences were sequenced per donor among several hundred genotyped donors of the cohort, with 15% to 20% of those sequences being non-productive. Points the paper makes about the study in general: Some IMGT-functional V segments, including TRBV6-2 and TRBV6-3, could not be distinguished by the 87-base-pair reads and were therefore excluded. In this cohort, only TCR beta chains were sequenced, and detectable features were limited by the absence of alpha or paired-chain data. The authors suggested that the approach could potentially be generalized to other disease states and immunological phenotypes. A later analysis found that most CMV-associated TCR beta chains appeared HLA-restricted, with HLA associations seemingly driven largely by CMV exposure. A few of the identified cytomegalovirus-associated TCR beta chains were confirmed in vitro to be specific for cytomegalovirus antigens. In an earlier analysis of approximately 600 of the donors, most TCR beta V segments were observed in productive rearrangements about 87% or about 30% of the time, broadly matching IMGT annotations. A later genetic analysis associated a missense DCLRE1C variant with V-gene and J-gene trimming of TCR beta chains, and an independent cohort replicated the association. Because HLA typing was unavailable for some donors at each locus, only the typed subset was used in association tests. A further reported finding was that TCR beta sequences accurately predicted the HLA-A and HLA-B alleles for most subjects in the first cohort. The classifier was reported to diagnose cytomegalovirus status with high specificity and sensitivity in both the original and validation cohorts. According to a later genetic analysis, donors in an Asian-associated ancestry cluster had fewer N-insertions in productive TCRs than the roughly 700-donor mean. In the study, around 160 TCR beta chains were listed as associated with cytomegalovirus. Correlated functional status among segregating V segments might be attributable to linkage disequilibrium, but an unknown experimental factor could not be ruled out. According to a later analysis, TCR association rates differed among HLA loci, with DRB1 alleles showing the most associated TCRs and HLA-C alleles showing the fewest. Several of the top co-occurrence clusters appeared to be linked to parvovirus B19, influenza, CMV and Epstein-Barr virus, according to a later analysis. Most TCR sequences were seen in very few donors, while some public TCRs were found in many individuals. In a later analysis, HLA-associated TCR beta chains were found to be more clonally expanded and to have lower generation probabilities than equally common non-associated chains. Strong co-occurrence of HLA alleles, especially DR and DQ, made assigning TCR associations to individual alleles difficult. At a false discovery rate of 0.05, a later analysis linked 16,951 TCR beta sequences to specific HLA alleles. For the cohort, immune exposure information was limited to CMV serostatus. Sequencing depth was assumed to be roughly uniform across donors in the presence/absence analyses, though that assumption may not hold. The sequencing pipeline was judged likely to have produced a cluster of highly shared sequence variants as a technical artifact. The earlier analysis of approximately 560 of the donors excluded around 17 rarely observed V segments, including chromosome 9 orphons, because counts were too low.

Taken from the germline V gene, the CDR1 and CDR2 loops are SGHTA and FQGNSA. Trimming takes 2 bases from V and 7 bases from J, and the germline ends sit 21 bases apart. Including the terminal cysteine and phenylalanine, the CDR3 comprises 17 residues. Here the CDR3 DNA is all that survives: 51 bases in frame from base 1. In total, approximately 610 healthy bone marrow donors made up the cohort. All cohort members were sampled while nominally healthy, although unrecorded immune exposures were likely present. The donor tested CMV seropositive, placing the donor among the roughly 300 seropositive members of the cohort. A peripheral blood sample was collected from each donor, and TCR beta sequencing was performed on peripheral blood mononuclear cells. The Qiagen DNeasy Blood Extraction Kit was used to extract genomic DNA from the blood cell samples. With respect to this clone: Its specific antigen is unknown. There are no base qualities to consult, and no much larger clone falls within one base.

The library was prepared using the immunoSEQ multiplex PCR assay. The multiplex PCR relied on a mix of 60 forward primers for TCR Vbeta segments and 13 reverse primers for TCR Jbeta segments. Amplification of the CDR3 region of rearranged TCR beta genes was performed with a multiplex PCR assay on genomic DNA. The Illumina HiSeq System was used to sequence the amplified TCR beta libraries as 87-base-pair reads. On the authors' methods: Across the 670 or so repertoires, a later analysis counted 60 million to 90 million unique TCR beta chains, approximately 12 million of which were shared by at least two donors. Raw reads were error-corrected and collapsed into unique sequences with a nearest-neighbor algorithm that merged closely related sequences to remove PCR and sequencing errors. Alignment of CDR3 sequences to IMGT reference sequences was used to assign V, D and J gene segments. Each retained sequence needed at least a six-nucleotide match to both a V gene segment and a J gene segment. Rearrangements were classified as productive when the CDR3 lacked stop codons and remained in frame with V and J, and all other rearrangements were classified as non-productive. Following IMGT convention, CDR3 was defined as the stretch from the second conserved V-encoded cysteine up to the conserved J-encoded phenylalanine. Sequences without an unambiguous match to a single V gene segment were excluded from the earlier analysis of about 640 of the donors. An earlier analysis of a few hundred of the donors called V segments functional above 56.7% productive rearrangements and segregating when the between-donor standard deviation exceeded 5%. A statistical classification framework was built to diagnose cytomegalovirus status from the catalog of TCR beta chain sequences. In a later analysis, V and J genes were assigned by comparing TCR nucleotide sequences against IMGT/GENE-DB human TR gene sequences. A later analysis assigned CDR3 sequences and most-parsimonious VDJ recombination scenarios with the TCRdist pipeline. A later analysis defined each TCR beta chain by its CDR3 amino acid sequence plus V-gene family, and excluded reads lacking a unique V-gene family. In a later analysis, 450 to 600 highly shared, low-generation-probability nucleotide sequences were removed to address suspected cross-contamination and a sequencing artifact. For each public chain, a later analysis derived a clonal expansion index from normalized ranks of inferred template counts within each repertoire. Generation probabilities in a later analysis came from a VDJ recombination model fitted to out-of-frame rearrangements, and those results were checked against IGoR. In a later analysis, hypergeometric tests were used to score TCR-TCR, TCR-HLA and TCR-CMV co-occurrence, with a repertoire-size bias correction applied to TCR pairs. To estimate false discovery rates, a later analysis permuted the HLA or CMV assignments 20 times. In a later analysis, co-occurring TCRs were grouped with DBSCAN, and TCRdist sequence similarity was added when clustering was performed within HLA-allele-positive subsets. Co-occurrence clustering excluded repertoires with fewer than 30,000 or more than 120,000 public chains, plus five with anomalous nucleotide sharing. TCRdb took this table from immuneACCESS and kept in-frame rearrangements with V and J called. Such tables lack part of the clones; where checked against another copy, unresolved V genes explain under half of the gap, and the rest is unexplained. From that table come the V and J calls and clone size; the DNA was used to work out D and trimming. Present in this sample are roughly 100,000 clones, less than 85% of which were seen just once. About 7.5% of the sample rests with the top ten.

This clonotype was obtained from a man aged 35 to 55 in good health and CMV-seropositive. The rearranged chain carries TRBV7-2 and TRBJ2-4; the best D guess is TRBD2, with 6 bases matching. The source material was PBMCs. The CDR3 protein sequence reads: CASSLIALRDLSNIQYF. The nucleotides are TGTGCCAGCAGCTTAATCGCCCTTCGGGACTTAAGCAACATTCAGTACTTC.